The 9 T cell receptor beta chains given below trace back to one sample, sequenced in a study of blood T cell repertoires in COVID-19. The protocol was immunoSEQ multiplex PCR, while the TCRdb copy is restricted to in-frame clones and leaves out a portion. The sample shows 53,000 or so clones, 70% to 85% of them seen only once. The sample was peripheral blood. All receptors come from a man between 65 and 85 years old with active COVID-19.

V gene TRBV28 combines with J gene TRBJ2-5; unclear D gene. V lost 7 bases and J 5 bases, leaving 11 bases between the germline ends. From germline, CDR1 is MDHEN and CDR2 SYDVKM. The CDR3 is made up of 12 amino acids. The CDR3 sequence: CASTSGGETQYF. CDR3 in DNA: TGTGCCAGCACTTCGGGTGGGGAGACCCAGTACTTC.

A single count supports this clone. The rearrangement joins TRBV11-2 to TRBJ1-2; 7 bases map to TRBD1. The CDR3 is 15 amino acids. Germline values: CDR1 SGHAT, CDR2 FQNNGV. The V and J ends lost 0 bases and 8 bases, in that order; junction bases with no gene match: 9. The CDR3 loop is CASSLDRGGAWGYTF. CDR3 DNA sequence: TGTGCCAGCAGCTTAGATCGAGGGGGCGCTTGGGGCTACACCTTC.

The J gene is TRBJ1-3, the V gene TRBV9; 9 positions match TRBD1. Unmatched junction bases numbered 8, after V lost 3 bases and J lost 4 bases. Germline V lookup: CDR1 SGDLS, CDR2 YYNGEE. CDR3 length: 16 amino acids. Here the CDR3 DNA reads TGTGCCAGCAGCGGATCTGACAGGGGGAAAGGAAACACCATATATTTT. Translating gives CASSGSDRGKGNTIYF.

The rearrangement uses TRBV5-1 and TRBJ1-4; weak D call: TRBD1 (5 bases). The CDR3 spans 15 residues. Trimming stripped 0 bases from V and 8 bases from J, with 14 bases between. Germline CDR1 is SGHRS and CDR2 is YFSETQ. CDR3 coding DNA: TGCGCCAGCAGCTTGGATCGGTCCCGGGGGGAAAAACTGTTTTTT. This encodes CASSLDRSRGEKLFF.

The chain joins TRBV5-4 to TRBJ1-2; D is possibly TRBD1 (5 bases). V lost 3 bases and J lost 1, with 7 bases in between. The CDR3 loop spans 13 amino acids. The germline V gene has CDR1 SGHNT and CDR2 YYREEE (reference sequence). In DNA form, the CDR3 reads TGTGCCAGCAGCTCGCAGGGTAACTATGGCTACACCTTC. Encoded protein: CASSSQGNYGYTF. The full variable domain, with the rest looked up from reference TRBV5-4 and TRBJ1-2, is ETGVTQSPTHLIKTRGQQVTLRCSSQSGHNTVSWYQQALGQGPQFIFQYYREEENGRGNFPPRFSGLQFPNYSSELNVNALELDDSALYLCASSSQGNYGYTFGSGTRLTVV.

This clone turned up a few times. The CDR3 DNA sequence: TGCGCCAGCAGCTTCGGACAGGGAGAGCGCTACGAGCAGTACTTC. Translation gives CASSFGQGERYEQYF. The chain has TRBV5-1 and TRBJ2-7; the match to TRBD1 covers 8 bases. Trimming at V came to 2 bases and at J to 3 bases, leaving 7 bases not matched to a gene. Germline assignment: CDR1 SGHRS and CDR2 YFSETQ. The CDR3 is 15 residues long.

The J gene is TRBJ2-7, the V gene TRBV4-1; TRBD2 matches at 7 bases. Germline lookup yields CDR1 MGHRA and CDR2 YSYEKL. The CDR3 is 17 amino acids. The junction had 13 bases not matched to a gene; V was cut back by 4 bases and J by 1 base. CDR3 loop: CASSPLGGAGRSYEQYF. DNA of the CDR3: TGCGCCAGCAGCCCTCTGGGGGGAGCGGGAAGATCCTACGAGCAGTACTTC.

The chain has TRBV7-6 and TRBJ2-7; 7 positions agree with TRBD2. Losses at the gene ends were 1 base for V and 5 bases for J; bases not matched to a gene: 8. The germline V gene encodes CDR1 SGHVS and CDR2 FNYEAQ. There are 15 residues in the CDR3. CDR3 DNA: TGTGCCAGCAGCTTAGACGTGGGGGGGTGGAACGAGCAGTACTTC. Its translation is CASSLDVGGWNEQYF. The complete variable domain, with remaining parts taken from reference TRBV7-6 and TRBJ2-7, reads GAGVSQSPRYKVTKRGQDVALRCDPISGHVSLYWYRQALGQGPEFLTYFNYEAQQDKSGLPNDRFSAERPEGSISTLTIQRTEQRDSAMYRCASSLDVGGWNEQYFGPGTRLTVT.

The J gene is TRBJ2-3, the V gene TRBV12-3 or TRBV12-4; D perhaps matches TRBD1 (6 bases). The CDR3 is 13 amino acids. V gave up 6 bases and J gave up 6 bases, with 13 bases separating them. DNA of the CDR3: TGTGCCAGCAGCGGCTCAGGGGTGGATACGCAGTATTTT. Amino acids: CASSGSGVDTQYF.